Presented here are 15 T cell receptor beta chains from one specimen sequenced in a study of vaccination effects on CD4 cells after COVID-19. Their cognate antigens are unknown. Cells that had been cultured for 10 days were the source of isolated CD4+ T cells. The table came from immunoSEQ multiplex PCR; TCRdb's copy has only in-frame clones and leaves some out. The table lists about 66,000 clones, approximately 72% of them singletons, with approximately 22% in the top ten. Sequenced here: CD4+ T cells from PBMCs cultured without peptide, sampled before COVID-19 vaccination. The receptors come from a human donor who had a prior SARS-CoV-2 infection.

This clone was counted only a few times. In DNA form, the CDR3 reads TGCGCCACCCAAGGACAGGGACAAGAGACCCAGTACTTC. It translates to CATQGQGQETQYF. The V call is TRBV5-1, the J call TRBJ2-5; 8 bases fit TRBD1. The junction had 6 bases not matched to a gene; V was cut back by 9 bases and J by 2 bases. The CDR3 spans 13 residues. Germline CDR1 is SGHRS and CDR2 is YFSETQ.

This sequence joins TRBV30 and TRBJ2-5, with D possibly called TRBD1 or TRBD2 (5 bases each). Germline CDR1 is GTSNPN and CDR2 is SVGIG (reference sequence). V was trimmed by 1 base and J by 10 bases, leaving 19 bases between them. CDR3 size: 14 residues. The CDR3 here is CAWSAGRPIVGQYF. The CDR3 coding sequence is TGTGCCTGGAGTGCGGGACGGCCTATAGTGGGCCAGTACTTC.

The chain's CDR3 is CASRPGGAVTEAFF. CDR3 bases: TGTGCCAGCCGGCCGGGGGGCGCCGTCACTGAAGCTTTCTTT. The gene calls are TRBV18 and TRBJ1-1; D might be TRBD1 (6 bases). Germline V gene data show CDR1 as KGHSH and CDR2 as LQKENI. This CDR3 is 14 amino acids long. V dropped 8 bases and J dropped 4 bases, with 17 bases sitting between them.

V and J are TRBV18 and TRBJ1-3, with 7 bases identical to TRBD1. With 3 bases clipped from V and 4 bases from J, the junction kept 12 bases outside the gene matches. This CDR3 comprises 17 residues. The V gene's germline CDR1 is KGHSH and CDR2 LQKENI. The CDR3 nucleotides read TGTGCCAGCTCACCCATGACAGGGAAGAGGAACGGAAACACCATATATTTT. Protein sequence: CASSPMTGKRNGNTIYF. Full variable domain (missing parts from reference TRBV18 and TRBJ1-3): NAGVMQNPRHLVRRRGQEARLRCSPMKGHSHVYWYRQLPEEGLKFMVYLQKENIIDESGMPKERFSAEFPKEGPSILRIQQVVRGDSAAYFCASSPMTGKRNGNTIYFGEGSWLTVV.

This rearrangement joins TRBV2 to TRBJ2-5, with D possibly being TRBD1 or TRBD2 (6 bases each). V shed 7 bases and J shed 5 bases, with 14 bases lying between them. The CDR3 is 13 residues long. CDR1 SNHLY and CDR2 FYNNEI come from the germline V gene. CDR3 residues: CASNHREEETQYF. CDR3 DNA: TGTGCCAGCAACCACAGGGAGGAGGAGACCCAGTACTTC.

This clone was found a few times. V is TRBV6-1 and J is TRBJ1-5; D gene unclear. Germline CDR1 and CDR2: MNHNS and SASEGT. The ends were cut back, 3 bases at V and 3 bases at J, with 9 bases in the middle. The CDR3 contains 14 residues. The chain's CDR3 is CASSEGWDNQPQHF. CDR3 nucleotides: TGTGCCAGCAGTGAGGGTTGGGACAATCAGCCCCAGCATTTT.

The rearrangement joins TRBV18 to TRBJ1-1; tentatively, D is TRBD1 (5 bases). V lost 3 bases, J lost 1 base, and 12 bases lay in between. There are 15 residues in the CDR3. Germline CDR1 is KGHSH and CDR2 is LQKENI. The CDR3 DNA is TGTGCCAGCTCACCGGTCCTTGGGGGGAACACTGAAGCTTTCTTT. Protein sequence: CASSPVLGGNTEAFF.

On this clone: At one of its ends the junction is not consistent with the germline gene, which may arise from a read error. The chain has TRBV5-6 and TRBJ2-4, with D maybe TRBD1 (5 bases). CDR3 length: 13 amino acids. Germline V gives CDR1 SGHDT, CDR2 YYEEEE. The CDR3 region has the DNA TGTGCCAGCAGCTTGGCTCCTCGTGGGAATCAGGGCTTC. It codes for CASSLAPRGNQGF.

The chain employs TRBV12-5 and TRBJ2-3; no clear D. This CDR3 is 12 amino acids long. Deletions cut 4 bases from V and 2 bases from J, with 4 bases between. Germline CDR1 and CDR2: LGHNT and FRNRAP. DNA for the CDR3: TGTGCTAGTGGTTGGGACACAGATACGCAGTATTTT. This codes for CASGWDTDTQYF.

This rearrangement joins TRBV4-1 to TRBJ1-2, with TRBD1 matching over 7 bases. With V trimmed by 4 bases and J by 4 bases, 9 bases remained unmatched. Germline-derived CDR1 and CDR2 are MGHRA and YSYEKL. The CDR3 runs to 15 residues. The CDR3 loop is CASSLHRGWVYGYTF. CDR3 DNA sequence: TGCGCCAGCAGCCTTCACAGGGGCTGGGTCTATGGCTACACCTTC.

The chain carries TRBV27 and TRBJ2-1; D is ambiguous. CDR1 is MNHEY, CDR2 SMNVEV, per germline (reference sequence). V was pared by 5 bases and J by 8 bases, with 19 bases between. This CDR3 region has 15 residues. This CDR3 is CASSPRYDELDEQFF. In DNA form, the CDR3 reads TGTGCCAGCAGTCCCCGCTATGACGAGTTGGATGAGCAGTTCTTC.

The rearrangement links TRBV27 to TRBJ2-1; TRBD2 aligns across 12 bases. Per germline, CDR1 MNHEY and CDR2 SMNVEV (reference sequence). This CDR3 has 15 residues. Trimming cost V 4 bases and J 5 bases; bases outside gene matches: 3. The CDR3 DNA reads TGTGCCAGCAGTTCTTGGACTAGCGGGGACAATGAGCAGTTCTTC. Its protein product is CASSSWTSGDNEQFF.

The CDR3 DNA is TGTGCCAGCAGTGGACGGAGCGGTGAGGCCGGGGAGCTGTTTTTT. Its protein is CASSGRSGEAGELFF. V and J are TRBV2 and TRBJ2-2; D possibly corresponds to TRBD2 (5 bases). CDR1 SNHLY and CDR2 FYNNEI come from the germline V gene. This CDR3 spans 15 amino acids. The V gene lost 4 bases and the J gene lost 6 bases, with 15 bases spanning the gap.

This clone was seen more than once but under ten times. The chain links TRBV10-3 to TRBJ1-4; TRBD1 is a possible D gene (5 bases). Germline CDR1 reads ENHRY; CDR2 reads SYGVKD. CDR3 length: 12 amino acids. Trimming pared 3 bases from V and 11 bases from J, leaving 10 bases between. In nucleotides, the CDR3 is TGTGCCATCAGTGAAACGGGGCCGAAACTGTTTTTT. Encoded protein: CAISETGPKLFF.

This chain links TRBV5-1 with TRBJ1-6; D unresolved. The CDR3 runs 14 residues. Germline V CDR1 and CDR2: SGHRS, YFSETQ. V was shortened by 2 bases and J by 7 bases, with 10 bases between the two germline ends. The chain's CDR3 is CASSLGRMNSPLHF. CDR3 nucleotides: TGCGCCAGCAGCTTAGGGCGGATGAATTCACCCCTCCACTTT. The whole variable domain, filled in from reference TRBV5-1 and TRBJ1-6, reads KAGVTQTPRYLIKTRGQQVTLSCSPISGHRSVSWYQQTPGQGLQFLFEYFSETQRNKGNFPGRFSGRQFSNSRSEMNVSTLELGDSALYLCASSLGRMNSPLHFGNGTRLTVT.